The source of this TCR beta chain is a study of blood T cell repertoires in COVID-19. Looking at the study overall: Whether acute or convalescent, the COVID-19 samples came from the United States, Italy and Spain. The analysed material was cDNA or gDNA that came from T cells, B-cell-depleted T cells, or PBMCs.

Per the original methods: Amplifying reference gene primers gave estimates of nucleated cell counts. TCRdb's copy holds only in-frame clones and misses some; the assay was immunoSEQ multiplex PCR. V and J calls and clone size are as listed in that table; D and trimming were resolved from the DNA. The sample consists of about 210,000 clones, around 89% of them appearing once. Germline CDR1 SNHLY, CDR2 FYNNEI. The CDR3 sequence is 15 residues long. Trimming cost V 7 bases and J 5 bases, with 20 bases left between them. Participants, about 18 to 89 years old, spanned under 25 US areas. This clone is a singleton in its sample.

V is TRBV2 and J is TRBJ1-2; a weak D match, TRBD1 (5 bases). Specimen: PBMCs or T cells enriched from blood (not recorded which). The sequence came from a young man who had recovered from COVID-19. The CDR3 coding sequence is TGTGCCAGCACCCAGCCGGGACTTAAATTTTATGGCTACACCTTC. It specifies CASTQPGLKFYGYTF. Full variable domain (missing parts from reference TRBV2 and TRBJ1-2): EPEVTQTPSHQVTQMGQEVILRCVPISNHLYFYWYRQILGQKVEFLVSFYNNEISEKSEIFDDQFSVERPDGSNFTLKIRSTKLEDSAMYFCASTQPGLKFYGYTFGSGTRLTVV.